These 25 T cell receptor beta chains were all obtained from the same sample, sequenced in a study of T cell changes during pregnancy in multiple sclerosis. TCRdb keeps only in-frame clones here, not all; method: immunoSEQ multiplex PCR. The sample has about 36,000 clones, 93% seen once; the top ten hold over 0.4%. The sequenced sample was CD4+ T cells from peripheral blood mononuclear cells, obtained in the first trimester of pregnancy. Receptor source: a female donor with multiple sclerosis, enrolled in a pregnancy study.

The J gene is TRBJ2-7, the V gene TRBV7-8; 9 bases match TRBD2. V was pared by 2 bases and J by 6 bases, with 11 bases of the junction left unmatched. Looked up from germline, CDR1 is SGHVS and CDR2 is FQNEAQ. The CDR3 sequence is 16 residues long. The CDR3 coding sequence is TGTGCCAGCAGCTTACAAATAGCGGGAGTATTCGGCGAGCAGTACTTC. The encoded protein is CASSLQIAGVFGEQYF.

This chain links TRBV27 with TRBJ1-5; D is undetermined. From germline, CDR1 is MNHEY and CDR2 SMNVEV (reference sequence). The CDR3 runs 15 residues. V was pared by 2 bases and J by 3 bases, with 11 bases between. The CDR3 DNA reads TGTGCCAGCAGTTTAAACAGCTTACACAATCAGCCCCAGCATTTT. Protein: CASSLNSLHNQPQHF.

For the CDR3, the DNA is TGTGCCAGCAGTCCCGAAGGGGGGGGCTCCTACGAGCAGTACTTC. It specifies CASSPEGGGSYEQYF. V is TRBV6-5 and J is TRBJ2-7; D might be TRBD2 (7 bases). Germline V gene lookup returns CDR1 MNHEY and CDR2 SVGAGI. The CDR3 totals 15 residues. Trimming pared 5 bases from V and 0 bases from J, leaving 14 bases between.

V is TRBV9 and J is TRBJ1-6, with 9 bases identical to TRBD1. Germline CDR1 reads SGDLS; CDR2 reads YYNGEE. Trimming removed 3 bases from V and 6 bases from J; junction bases left unmatched: 4. This CDR3 has 15 residues. The CDR3 DNA reads as TGTGCCAGCAGCGGACAGGGGGGGTTTAATTCACCCCTCCACTTT. Translation: CASSGQGGFNSPLHF.

The chain employs TRBV6-1 and TRBJ1-5; 10 bases agree with TRBD1. V was clipped by 6 bases and J by 5 bases; unmatched bases: 7. The CDR3 totals 15 residues. From germline, CDR1 is MNHNS and CDR2 SASEGT. The CDR3 loop is CASSRDRGRYQPQHF. The CDR3 nucleotides read TGTGCCAGCAGCAGAGACAGGGGGCGATATCAGCCCCAGCATTTT.

V gene TRBV5-4 combines with J gene TRBJ2-1; maybe TRBD1 (5 bases). V was cut by 2 bases and J by 0 bases, with 24 bases left in between. Germline values: CDR1 SGHNT, CDR2 YYREEE (reference sequence). The CDR3 sequence is 20 residues long. CDR3 bases: TGTGCCAGCAGCTTTTCGACAGCCCAACTTTTCTGGGGCTCCTACAATGAGCAGTTCTTC. Amino acid sequence: CASSFSTAQLFWGSYNEQFF. Supplemented by reference TRBV5-4 and TRBJ2-1, the full variable domain reads ETGVTQSPTHLIKTRGQQVTLRCSSQSGHNTVSWYQQALGQGPQFIFQYYREEENGRGNFPPRFSGLQFPNYSSELNVNALELDDSALYLCASSFSTAQLFWGSYNEQFFGPGTRLTVL.

The chain links TRBV5-1 to TRBJ1-1; TRBD1 matches at 7 bases. J was trimmed by 6 bases and V by 3 bases; bases with no gene match: 17. This CDR3 is 17 amino acids long. The germline V gene encodes CDR1 SGHRS and CDR2 YFSETQ. The chain's CDR3 is CASSWGGNQGESAEAFF. In nucleotides, the CDR3 is TGCGCCAGCAGCTGGGGTGGGAATCAGGGGGAGTCTGCTGAAGCTTTCTTT.

The J gene is TRBJ1-2, the V gene TRBV10-3; 8 bases are shared with TRBD1. The V gene end was trimmed by 0 bases and the J gene end by 13 bases; junction bases not matched to a gene: 4. The CDR3 extends over 12 amino acids. Germline V gives CDR1 ENHRY, CDR2 SYGVKD. The CDR3 DNA reads as TGTGCCATCAGTGAGTCGCAGGGGGCGCCCACCTTC. It is translated as CAISESQGAPTF.

The V call is TRBV5-1, the J call TRBJ2-2, with TRBD2 identical over 10 bases. Germline CDR1 and CDR2: SGHRS and YFSETQ. Trimming cost V 2 bases and J 3 bases; bases outside gene matches: 7. This CDR3 has 17 residues. CDR3 protein: CASSLFTSGIHTGELFF. The CDR3 DNA reads as TGCGCCAGCAGCTTATTTACTAGCGGGATTCACACCGGGGAGCTGTTTTTT.

The chain uses TRBV19 and TRBJ2-2, with 7 bases lining up with TRBD2. The germline CDR1 and CDR2 sequences are LNHDA and SQIVND (reference sequence). Trimming at V came to 1 base and at J to 3 bases, leaving 5 bases not matched to a gene. The CDR3 has 16 residues. This CDR3 is CASSIGRDYHTGELFF. CDR3 sequence (DNA): TGTGCCAGTAGTATAGGCAGGGACTACCACACCGGGGAGCTGTTTTTT.

The chain recombines TRBV27 with TRBJ1-1; 7 bases map to TRBD1. The V gene end was trimmed by 6 bases and the J gene end by 4 bases; junction bases not matched to a gene: 17. This CDR3 spans 17 amino acids. CDR1 MNHEY and CDR2 SMNVEV come from the germline V gene (reference sequence). In DNA, the CDR3 is TGTGCCAGCAGGTTGTTACTCAGGGGGATAGTAGGCACTGAAGCTTTCTTT. Translating it yields CASRLLLRGIVGTEAFF.

This chain joins TRBV18 and TRBJ2-1, with D tentatively TRBD1 (5 bases). Trimming cost V 0 bases and J 9 bases, with 12 bases left between them. Germline lookup yields CDR1 KGHSH and CDR2 LQKENI. This CDR3 has 14 amino acids. The CDR3 DNA sequence: TGTGCCAGCTCACCACCTCCCAGGGCTATTGAGCAGTTCTTC. Residues: CASSPPPRAIEQFF. Looking up the rest from reference TRBV18 and TRBJ2-1 gives the full variable domain: NAGVMQNPRHLVRRRGQEARLRCSPMKGHSHVYWYRQLPEEGLKFMVYLQKENIIDESGMPKERFSAEFPKEGPSILRIQQVVRGDSAAYFCASSPPPRAIEQFFGPGTRLTVL.

This sequence joins TRBV9 and TRBJ1-6; D not certain. The CDR3 totals 15 residues. V dropped 0 bases and J dropped 5 bases, with 9 bases sitting between them. The germline V gene has CDR1 SGDLS and CDR2 YYNGEE. CDR3 DNA: TGTGCCAGCAGCGTAGGGAGGAGGGATAATTCACCCCTCCACTTT. This translates into CASSVGRRDNSPLHF.

This clone has a handful of counts. This chain joins TRBV7-2 and TRBJ2-7, with 13 positions matching TRBD2. Germline V lookup: CDR1 SGHTA, CDR2 FQGNSA. CDR3 length: 17 amino acids. The junction had 10 bases not matched to a gene; V was cut back by 6 bases and J by 2 bases. Here the CDR3 DNA reads TGTGCCAGCAGTGCCTGGGGAACTAGCGGGAGGGCCTACGAGCAGTACTTC. Encoded protein: CASSAWGTSGRAYEQYF. Drawing the rest from reference TRBV7-2 and TRBJ2-7, the complete variable domain is GAGVSQSPSNKVTEKGKDVELRCDPISGHTALYWYRQSLGQGLEFLIYFQGNSAPDKSGLPSDRFSAERTGGSVSTLTIQRTQQEDSAVYLCASSAWGTSGRAYEQYFGPGTRLTVT.

This chain joins TRBV5-8 and TRBJ2-6; D uncertain. This CDR3 contains 14 residues. Germline V gives CDR1 SGHTS, CDR2 YDEGEE. Trimming stripped 4 bases from V and 3 bases from J, with 8 bases between. The CDR3 loop is CASSPELGANVLTF. CDR3 in DNA: TGTGCCAGCAGCCCTGAACTTGGGGCCAACGTCCTGACTTTC.

J is TRBJ2-1 and V is TRBV6-5; 7 bases are a match to TRBD2. Germline V CDR1 and CDR2: MNHEY, SVGAGI. After removal of 2 bases from V and 6 bases from J, the junction contained 7 bases not matched to a gene. The CDR3 sequence is 15 residues long. CDR3 region: CASSYVGGPGNEQFF. CDR3 sequence (DNA): TGTGCCAGCAGTTACGTGGGAGGGCCCGGCAATGAGCAGTTCTTC.

This chain uses TRBV7-8 with TRBJ2-7; 8 bases map to TRBD1. Trimming cost V 0 bases and J 13 bases; bases outside gene matches: 11. The CDR3 has 14 residues. From germline, CDR1 is SGHVS and CDR2 FQNEAQ. The CDR3 sequence is CASSLAGQANRRYF. The DNA for the CDR3 is TGTGCCAGCAGCTTAGCGGGACAGGCTAACCGGCGATACTTC.

The chain is built from TRBV5-1 and TRBJ2-7; weak D call: TRBD1 (5 bases). The germline V and J ends were trimmed by 3 bases and 0 bases, with 7 bases remaining between them. The CDR3 runs 13 residues. Germline V lookup: CDR1 SGHRS, CDR2 YFSETQ. The CDR3 DNA is TGCGCCAGCAGCTCGGACATCTCCTACGAGCAGTACTTC. This encodes CASSSDISYEQYF.

CDR3: CASSLVRLAGGPIDEQFF. The DNA for the CDR3 is TGTGCCAGCAGCTTGGTCCGACTAGCGGGAGGGCCTATAGATGAGCAGTTCTTC. The J gene is TRBJ2-1, the V gene TRBV5-4, with 14 bases identical to TRBD2. Trimming took 0 bases from V and 8 from J; bases not matched to a gene: 10. This CDR3 is 18 amino acids long. Germline-derived CDR1 and CDR2 are SGHNT and YYREEE (reference sequence).

The rearrangement uses TRBV4-3 and TRBJ1-4; D is uncertain. V was shortened by 0 bases and J by 8 bases, with 10 bases between the two germline ends. The CDR3 is 14 residues long. The germline CDR1 and CDR2 sequences are LGHNA and YSLEER. The chain's CDR3 is CASSQEWPGEKLFF. The CDR3 coding sequence is TGCGCCAGCAGCCAAGAATGGCCGGGGGAAAAACTGTTTTTT.

The chain joins TRBV5-5 to TRBJ1-1; D not resolved. Trimming took off 5 bases at V and 7 bases at J, with 18 bases between the two ends. Per the germline V gene, CDR1 is SGHKS and CDR2 is YYEKEE (reference sequence). The CDR3 spans 14 residues. CDR3 bases: TGTGCCAGCAGTCCGGCGGGAGGTTATGGTGAAGCTTTCTTT. Translation gives CASSPAGGYGEAFF.

The rearrangement joins TRBV9 to TRBJ2-1; a weak D match, TRBD2 (5 bases). The CDR3 has 13 amino acids. V lost 0 bases and J 5 bases, leaving 6 bases between the germline ends. Germline V gene lookup returns CDR1 SGDLS and CDR2 YYNGEE. In nucleotides, the CDR3 is TGTGCCAGCAGCGTAGCGGGAAACAATGAGCAGTTCTTC. Translated: CASSVAGNNEQFF.

This rearrangement joins TRBV15 to TRBJ1-4; D uncertain. V was clipped by 3 bases and J by 5 bases, with 7 bases between them. The CDR3 totals 13 residues. Germline V gene sequence: CDR1 LNHNV, CDR2 YYDKDF (reference sequence). The DNA of the CDR3 is TGTGCCACCAGCAGGGCGGGGAATGAAAAACTGTTTTTT. This sequence encodes CATSRAGNEKLFF.

The CDR3 is CASSLGLYNEQFF. In DNA, the CDR3 is TGTGCCAGCAGTTTGGGACTGTACAATGAGCAGTTCTTC. The chain is built from TRBV28 and TRBJ2-1; D may be TRBD2 (6 bases). The V gene lost 3 bases and the J gene lost 4 bases, with 7 bases spanning the gap. The CDR3 contains 13 residues. Germline V CDR1 and CDR2: MDHEN, SYDVKM.

The V and J genes are TRBV29-1 and TRBJ2-7, with 8 bases matching TRBD1. The CDR3 extends over 13 amino acids. Germline V CDR1 and CDR2: SQVTM, ANQGSEA. V was clipped by 5 bases and J by 2 bases; unmatched bases: 5. The CDR3 DNA is TGCAGCGTTCAAGGACAGGGAACCTACGAGCAGTACTTC. Its protein is CSVQGQGTYEQYF.